Listed below are T cell receptor beta chains from one sample, sequenced in a study of blood T cells in healthy people across ages. Via MiXCR, TCRdb re-called the 5' RACE reads, giving one row per CDR3 protein. This table holds 1.5 million to 2 million distinct CDR3 sequences, over 25% found once. The sequenced sample consisted of blood. These receptors originate from a woman younger than 45 in good health. The CDR3 runs from the conserved cysteine through the conserved F or W. A D gene is named only where the DNA matches it firmly. Not every row has a clone size; where given, it reads once, few, many or a size class.

abundance	v_gene	j_gene	d_gene	CDR3nt	CDR3aa
few	TRBV11-2	TRBJ2-3	NA	TGTGCCAGCAGCTGGGCTTATGGTACGCAGTATTTT	CASSWAYGTQYF
NA	TRBV5-1	TRBJ2-6	NA	TGCGCCAGCAGCTTGGCAGGAGCTAGCTCTGGGGCCAACGTCCTGACTTTC	CASSLAGASSGANVLTF
NA	TRBV24-1	TRBJ1-5	NA	TGTGCCACCAGTGATCCCCGAACAGAAAATAGCAATCAGCCCCAGCATTTT	CATSDPRTENSNQPQHF
NA	TRBV5-4	TRBJ2-5	NA	TGTGCCAGCAGCCTGGCGGATCTGTTGGAGACCCAGTACTTC	CASSLADLLETQYF
many	TRBV28	TRBJ2-1	TRBD2	TGTGCCAGCAGTTTGGGGGGGTCGGTGGATGAGCAGTTCTTC	CASSLGGSVDEQFF
NA	TRBV18	TRBJ2-1	NA	TGTGCCAGCTCACCTGCTGGACTTAGCTCCTACAATGAGCAGTTCTTC	CASSPAGLSSYNEQFF
NA	TRBV25-1	TRBJ1-1	NA	TGTGCCGGCAGTGAAGGTGGGACGGCCGCGGACACTGAAGCTTTCTTT	CAGSEGGTAADTEAFF
NA	TRBV7-2	TRBJ2-7	NA	TGTGCCAGCAGCTTAGCACTGGGTGGGAAGTACTTC	CASSLALGGKYF
NA	TRBV12-3/TRBV12-4	TRBJ1-2	NA	TGTGCCAGCCCAGGGGACTATGGCTACACCTTC	CASPGDYGYTF
NA	TRBV5-1	TRBJ2-5	TRBD2	TGCGCCAGCACCTTAAGCTTGGCGTCTAATTTCGCGGGGGGGGAGACCCAGTACTTC	CASTLSLASNFAGGETQYF
many	TRBV7-9	TRBJ2-5	TRBD2	TGTGCCAGCATATTGGCCGGGGCTAGCGGACAAGAGACCCAGTACTTC	CASILAGASGQETQYF
NA	TRBV18	TRBJ2-1	TRBD1	TGTGCCAGCTCACCGGGACAGGGGGCGACCCATGAGCAGTTCTTC	CASSPGQGATHEQFF
many	TRBV9	TRBJ2-1	TRBD2	TGTGCCAGCAGCGTAGCCGACCTAGCGGGAGGATTGGGTGAGCAGTTCTTC	CASSVADLAGGLGEQFF
many	TRBV20-1	TRBJ2-1	NA	TGCAGTGCTAGTGAGGGGCTAGACAATGAGCAGTTCTTC	CSASEGLDNEQFF
many	TRBV7-2	TRBJ2-5	TRBD1	TGTGCCAGCAGCTTAAGCAGGGGGCAAGAGACCCAGTACTTC	CASSLSRGQETQYF
many	TRBV12-3/TRBV12-4	TRBJ2-5	NA	TGTGCCAGCAGTCCATCAGTAGAAGAGACCCAGTACTTC	CASSPSVEETQYF
NA	TRBV29-1	TRBJ2-3	TRBD1	TGCAGCGTTGTGGGGGGACAGGGAGGCGCAGATACGCAGTATTTT	CSVVGGQGGADTQYF
few	TRBV12-3/TRBV12-4	TRBJ2-3	NA	TGTGCCAGCAGTTTCGGGGTCTTAGCGGTTGTGGATACGCAGTATTTT	CASSFGVLAVVDTQYF
few	TRBV20-1	TRBJ2-1	TRBD2	TGCAGTGCTAGAGATCGGCTAGCGGGAACTGACAATGAGCAGTTCTTC	CSARDRLAGTDNEQFF
NA	TRBV7-2	TRBJ1-1	TRBD1	TGTGCCAGCAGCACGACAGGGGGTAGGTCTGAAGCTTTCTTT	CASSTTGGRSEAFF
NA	TRBV2	TRBJ2-7	NA	TGTGCCAGCAGTGATTCCGGGACTTTCGCCTACGAACAGTACTTC	CASSDSGTFAYEQYF
many	TRBV20-1	TRBJ2-7	TRBD1	TGCAGTGCTAGTAACAGGGGTCGGGGCTACGAGCAGTACTTC	CSASNRGRGYEQYF
NA	TRBV2	TRBJ1-2	TRBD1	TGTGCCAGCAGTGAATCTGACAGGGGGCGGTATGGCTGCACCTTC	CASSESDRGRYGCTF